The source of this T cell receptor beta chain is a study of blood T cell repertoires in COVID-19. Study-wide background: The analysed material was cDNA or gDNA that came from T cells, B-cell-depleted T cells, or PBMCs.

The CDR3 loop spans 12 amino acids. The germline V gene has CDR1 LNHDA and CDR2 SQIVND (reference sequence). Trimming left V 5 bases short and J 8 bases short, with 12 bases between. Authors' processing steps: How many nucleated cells were present was estimated from reference gene primer amplification. Sequencing was performed with immunoSEQ multiplex PCR; in TCRdb, only in-frame clones are kept and a portion is missing. V, J and clone size were drawn from that table, and D and trimming were deduced from the DNA. The profile shows 360,000 or so clones, roughly 87% of them singletons. The receptor's source is a woman younger than 45 who had recovered from COVID-19. V and J are TRBV19 and TRBJ1-2; D gene ambiguous. Sequencing used PBMCs or T cells enriched from blood (not recorded which). The CDR3 DNA is TGTGCCAGTAGTGAGGGCCTGGGAGGCTACACCTTC. This sequence encodes CASSEGLGGYTF.